Listed here are 30 T cell receptor beta chains from one sample, sequenced in a study of early T cells in non-severe SARS-CoV-2 infection. Each CDR3 protein gets one entry after TCRdb re-called the 5' RACE reads with MiXCR. Counted here are about 29,000 distinct CDR3 sequences, around 5.1% occurring once; the ten biggest clones make up more than 10%. Material for sequencing was whole blood. These receptors were taken from an adult who was a healthcare worker with PCR-confirmed SARS-CoV-2 infection or an uninfected control (not recorded which).

The V and J genes are TRBV12-3 or TRBV12-4 and TRBJ1-1, with unresolved D. V gave up 3 bases and J gave up 3 bases, with 8 bases separating them. The CDR3 loop spans 13 amino acids. The CDR3 DNA reads as TGTGCCAGCAGTTTGAAAGTTGACACTGAAGCTTTCTTT. It specifies CASSLKVDTEAFF.

This clonotype was recorded many times. V and J are TRBV10-2 and TRBJ2-1, with TRBD1 identical over 7 bases. The CDR3 is 13 residues long. The V gene end was trimmed by 10 bases and the J gene end by 12 bases; junction bases not matched to a gene: 15. Germline values: CDR1 WSHSY, CDR2 SAAADI. The CDR3 DNA sequence: TGCGCCACCTCGGACAGGCTCGGAATTTTGCAGTTCTTC. Protein product: CATSDRLGILQFF.

This clonotype showed up many times. This rearrangement joins TRBV11-2 to TRBJ2-1; 7 bases are a match to TRBD2. The CDR3 covers 16 residues. Trimming removed 5 bases from V and 4 bases from J; junction bases left unmatched: 11. Germline V gives CDR1 SGHAT, CDR2 FQNNGV. In nucleotides, the CDR3 is TGTGCCAGCAGCCCGGGGCCTAGCGGTGGGTACAATGAGCAGTTCTTC. Residues: CASSPGPSGGYNEQFF.

This clonotype was detected many times. This rearrangement joins TRBV12-3 or TRBV12-4 to TRBJ2-2, with a weak D call TRBD2 (6 bases). The CDR3 loop spans 14 amino acids. The V and J ends lost 3 bases and 3 bases respectively, with 8 bases between them. The CDR3 DNA reads TGTGCCAGCAGTTTTACGGGGGACACCGGGGAGCTGTTTTTT. Residues: CASSFTGDTGELFF.

This clonotype showed up just a few times. This chain uses TRBV20-1 with TRBJ2-5, with D tentatively TRBD2 (6 bases). The V gene lost 6 bases and the J gene lost 1 base, with 18 bases spanning the gap. Per the germline V gene, CDR1 is DFQATT and CDR2 is SNEGSKA (reference sequence). The CDR3 totals 15 residues. The CDR3 DNA sequence: TGCAGTGCCCCCGACGGCGGGACCCTCCAAGAGACCCAGTACTTC. It codes for CSAPDGGTLQETQYF.

V is TRBV6-5 and J is TRBJ1-6; 7 bases fit TRBD1. CDR3 length: 15 amino acids. The germline CDR1 and CDR2 sequences are MNHEY and SVGAGI. V was pared by 2 bases and J by 6 bases, with 4 bases of the junction left unmatched. The CDR3 DNA reads TGTGCCAGCAGTTACACAACAGGGGCTAATTCACCCCTCCACTTT. Amino acid sequence: CASSYTTGANSPLHF.

There are a few counts of this clonotype. The chain recombines TRBV6-6 with TRBJ2-3; 9 bases agree with TRBD1. Germline CDR1 and CDR2: MNHNY and SVGAGI (reference sequence). V trimming: 3 bases; J trimming: 0 bases; junction bases outside the gene matches: 7. The CDR3 runs to 17 residues. The CDR3 DNA sequence: TGTGCCAGCAGTTATCCCGGACAGGGGCTGAGCACAGATACGCAGTATTTT. This encodes CASSYPGQGLSTDTQYF.

As for this clonotype: With a much larger clone just one base away, this may be a read error. The chain recombines TRBV20-1 with TRBJ1-6; 9 bases map to TRBD1. CDR3 size: 15 residues. Germline CDR1 is DFQATT and CDR2 is SNEGSKA (reference sequence). CDR3 protein: CSTRIGGQGTSPLHF. For the CDR3, the DNA is TGCAGTACTAGAATAGGAGGACAGGGGACTTCACCCCTCCACTTT.

This clonotype came up many times. The chain employs TRBV29-1 and TRBJ1-2, with 7 bases aligning to TRBD1. V was clipped by 3 bases and J by 8 bases; unmatched bases: 3. CDR1 is SQVTM, CDR2 ANQGSEA, per germline. The CDR3 loop spans 11 amino acids. Written as DNA, the CDR3 is TGCAGCGTTGAGGACAGGCGGGGCTACACCTTC. As protein: CSVEDRRGYTF.

The V gene is TRBV7-2, the J gene TRBJ2-5; D remains ambiguous. This CDR3 is 12 amino acids long. Germline CDR1 and CDR2: SGHTA and FQGNSA. The ends were cut back, 5 bases at V and 4 bases at J, with 8 bases in the middle. The DNA for the CDR3 is TGTGCCAGCAGCCAACCCGGAGAGACCCAGTACTTC. Translated, it gives CASSQPGETQYF.

This clonotype was counted many times. J is TRBJ2-3 and V is TRBV5-1, with TRBD2 matching over 10 bases. Trimming took 0 bases from V and 4 from J; bases not matched to a gene: 2. CDR1 is SGHRS, CDR2 YFSETQ, per germline. The CDR3 contains 15 residues. CDR3 loop: CASSLGTSGADTQYF. The CDR3 DNA follows: TGCGCCAGCAGCTTGGGGACTAGCGGAGCAGATACGCAGTATTTT.

The chain carries TRBV12-3 or TRBV12-4 and TRBJ2-2; D is unclear. The CDR3 consists of 11 residues. The V end lost 2 bases, the J end lost 8 bases, and 3 bases lay between the germline ends. Here the CDR3 reads CASSLRGELFF. DNA of the CDR3: TGTGCCAGCAGTTTAAGGGGGGAGCTGTTTTTT.

This clonotype was seen repeatedly, ten times or more. The V and J genes are TRBV7-9 and TRBJ2-5; tentatively, D is TRBD2 (6 bases). This CDR3 is built from 15 residues. V dropped 3 bases and J dropped 5 bases, with 16 bases sitting between them. Germline CDR1 SEHNR, CDR2 FQNEAQ (reference sequence). CDR3 region: CASSLQTLARETQYF. DNA for the CDR3: TGTGCCAGCAGCTTGCAAACACTAGCACGCGAGACCCAGTACTTC. Based on the CDR3 plus reference TRBV7-9 and TRBJ2-5, the full variable domain is DTGVSQNPRHKITKRGQNVTFRCDPISEHNRLYWYRQTLGQGPEFLTYFQNEAQLEKSRLLSDRFSAERPKGSFSTLEIQRTEQGDSAMYLCASSLQTLARETQYFGPGTRLLVL.

Many counts were recorded for this clonotype. This chain links TRBV10-3 with TRBJ2-7; unclear D gene. The CDR3 has 11 amino acids. Trimming left V 4 bases short and J 5 bases short, with 6 bases between. Looked up from germline, CDR1 is ENHRY and CDR2 is SYGVKD. The CDR3: CAISGGNEQYF. The CDR3 coding sequence is TGTGCCATCAGTGGGGGTAACGAGCAGTACTTC.

V and J are TRBV7-9 and TRBJ1-1; TRBD1 matches 7 bases. This CDR3 is built from 14 residues. Germline values: CDR1 SEHNR, CDR2 FQNEAQ (reference sequence). V trimming: 1 base; J trimming: 11 bases; junction bases outside the gene matches: 10. The CDR3 sequence is CASSLEGAGGRAFF. In DNA, the CDR3 is TGTGCCAGCAGCTTAGAGGGGGCAGGAGGCCGCGCTTTCTTT.

In this sample, this clonotype turned up many times. V gene TRBV6-1 combines with J gene TRBJ1-1; D not certain. Between the trimmed V and J ends, which lost 3 bases and 3 bases, there was a span of 5 bases. The CDR3 has 12 amino acids. Germline V gives CDR1 MNHNS, CDR2 SASEGT. The CDR3 loop is CASSEGYTEAFF. CDR3 sequence (DNA): TGTGCCAGCAGTGAGGGTTACACTGAAGCTTTCTTT.

The J gene is TRBJ1-1, the V gene TRBV15; 9 positions match TRBD1. The CDR3 loop spans 16 amino acids. V lost 1 base and J lost 7; bases outside the gene matches: 10. Germline loops: CDR1 LNHNV, CDR2 YYDKDF (reference sequence). CDR3 in DNA: TGTGCCACCAGCAGAGCCGGGACAGGGAGGTTTGTTGAAGCTTTCTTT. It yields the protein CATSRAGTGRFVEAFF. The full variable domain, with the rest looked up from reference TRBV15 and TRBJ1-1, is DAMVIQNPRYQVTQFGKPVTLSCSQTLNHNVMYWYQQKSSQAPKLLFHYYDKDFNNEADTPDNFQSRRPNTSFCFLDIRSPGLGDTAMYLCATSRAGTGRFVEAFFGQGTRLTVV.

This clonotype has ten or more counts. V is TRBV12-3 or TRBV12-4 and J is TRBJ2-2; 9 bases fit TRBD2. J lost 1 base, V lost 6 bases, and 9 bases had no gene match. The CDR3 spans 17 residues. The CDR3 nucleotides are TGTGCCAGCAGGGGTAACCTAGCGGGGCGGAACACCGGGGAGCTGTTTTTT. This translates into CASRGNLAGRNTGELFF.

This clonotype came up many times. The chain links TRBV7-7 to TRBJ2-5, with D perhaps matching TRBD1 (6 bases). Deletions cut 5 bases from V and 4 bases from J, with 14 bases between. Germline V gives CDR1 SSHAT, CDR2 FNYEAQ (reference sequence). This CDR3 has 14 residues. The CDR3 is CASSATGFRETQYF. The CDR3 coding sequence is TGTGCCAGCAGCGCCACAGGGTTCAGAGAGACCCAGTACTTC.

The sample holds a few counts of this clonotype. The chain has TRBV2 and TRBJ2-2; 8 bases match TRBD1. The CDR3 has 16 residues. The germline gives CDR1 SNHLY, CDR2 FYNNEI. Trimming took 5 bases from V and 5 from J; bases not matched to a gene: 10. The CDR3 DNA sequence: TGTGCCAGCAGTAGGTCAGGGGGCGCGAGGACCGGGGAGCTGTTTTTT. It codes for CASSRSGGARTGELFF.

This clonotype was recorded many times. The chain has TRBV27 and TRBJ2-1, with D perhaps given as TRBD1 or TRBD2 (5 bases each). V dropped 0 bases and J dropped 2 bases, with 8 bases sitting between them. The CDR3 has 15 amino acids. Germline V gives CDR1 MNHEY, CDR2 SMNVEV (reference sequence). The CDR3 coding sequence is TGTGCCAGCAGTTTATCGTGGGGGACCTACAATGAGCAGTTCTTC. Its translation: CASSLSWGTYNEQFF.

This clonotype was recorded a few times. The V and J genes are TRBV29-1 and TRBJ1-1; perhaps TRBD1 as D (6 bases). Trimming shortened V by 4 bases and J by 3 bases, and 9 bases separated the two germline ends. The CDR3 length is 12 residues. The germline CDR1 and CDR2 sequences are SQVTM and ANQGSEA. The chain's CDR3 is CSVGQGYTEAFF. The CDR3, as DNA: TGCAGCGTTGGTCAGGGGTACACTGAAGCTTTCTTT.

This clonotype was detected many times. V usage is TRBV6-5 and J usage is TRBJ2-7; 10 bases line up with TRBD2. Germline V CDR1 and CDR2: MNHEY, SVGAGI. The CDR3 has 16 amino acids. Trimming took 2 bases from V and 4 from J; bases not matched to a gene: 8. The CDR3 here is CASSYGPSGSLYEQYF. CDR3 nucleotides: TGTGCCAGCAGTTACGGGCCTAGCGGGAGCCTATACGAGCAGTACTTC.

Ten or more counts support this clonotype. The chain couples TRBV29-1 to TRBJ2-2; a weak D match, TRBD1 (6 bases). The CDR3 runs to 12 residues. V gave up 7 bases and J gave up 8 bases, with 14 bases separating them. The V gene's germline CDR1 is SQVTM and CDR2 ANQGSEA. CDR3 sequence (DNA): TGCAGCGGCATAACACAGGGAGGGGAGCTGTTTTTT. This gives the protein CSGITQGGELFF.

This clonotype appeared many times. The chain is built from TRBV10-2 and TRBJ1-1; TRBD1 might be the D (5 bases). This CDR3 has 13 residues. Germline V lookup: CDR1 WSHSY, CDR2 SAAADI. The ends were cut back, 3 bases at V and 7 bases at J, with 12 bases in the middle. In nucleotides, the CDR3 is TGCGCCAGCAGTGATCAGGGAACGGGTGAAGCTTTCTTT. Translation gives CASSDQGTGEAFF.

The chain is built from TRBV3-1 and TRBJ2-3; D gene uncertain. This CDR3 spans 14 amino acids. Trimming left V 0 bases short and J 1 base short, with 5 bases between. Germline CDR1 reads LGHDT; CDR2 reads YNNKEL (reference sequence). The CDR3 DNA reads as TGTGCCAGCAGCCAAGACTACCGCACAGATACGCAGTATTTT. Amino acids: CASSQDYRTDTQYF.

As to this clonotype: A much larger clone differs by one base, so this may be a read error. V and J are TRBV6-1 and TRBJ2-7, with D possibly TRBD2 on 6 matching bases. Germline lookup yields CDR1 MNHNS and CDR2 SASEGT. Trimming removed 8 bases from V and 6 bases from J, with 20 bases in between. The CDR3 is 14 residues long. Here the CDR3 reads CASGAMDGGSEQYF. Written as DNA, the CDR3 is TGTGCCAGCGGTGCTATGGACGGGGGAAGCGAGCAGTACTTC.

This clonotype was detected ten times or more. The chain employs TRBV11-2 and TRBJ2-4, with D perhaps matching TRBD1 or TRBD2 (5 bases each). The ends were cut back, 1 base at V and 8 bases at J, with 18 bases in the middle. CDR1 is SGHAT, CDR2 FQNNGV, per germline. The CDR3 totals 16 residues. CDR3 sequence reads: CASSLAGDVGGYIQYF. CDR3 bases: TGTGCCAGCAGCTTAGCCGGGGACGTAGGCGGGTACATTCAGTACTTC.

This clonotype is medium-sized by share. The rearrangement uses TRBV29-1 and TRBJ2-1; TRBD1 agrees at 9 bases. V shed 3 bases and J 12 bases; nucleotides not matched to a gene: 6. Germline CDR1 SQVTM, CDR2 ANQGSEA. The CDR3 spans 12 residues. The CDR3 loop is CSVERVGQGQFF. DNA for the CDR3: TGCAGCGTTGAGAGAGTGGGACAGGGGCAGTTCTTC.

This clonotype was detected many times. The J gene is TRBJ1-5, the V gene TRBV3-1; 8 bases are shared with TRBD1. Trimming cost V 1 base and J 5 bases; bases outside gene matches: 1. Per the germline V gene, CDR1 is LGHDT and CDR2 is YNNKEL (reference sequence). The CDR3 length is 14 residues. The CDR3 sequence: CASSQGTGHQPQHF. CDR3 coding DNA: TGTGCCAGCAGCCAAGGGACAGGGCATCAGCCCCAGCATTTT.